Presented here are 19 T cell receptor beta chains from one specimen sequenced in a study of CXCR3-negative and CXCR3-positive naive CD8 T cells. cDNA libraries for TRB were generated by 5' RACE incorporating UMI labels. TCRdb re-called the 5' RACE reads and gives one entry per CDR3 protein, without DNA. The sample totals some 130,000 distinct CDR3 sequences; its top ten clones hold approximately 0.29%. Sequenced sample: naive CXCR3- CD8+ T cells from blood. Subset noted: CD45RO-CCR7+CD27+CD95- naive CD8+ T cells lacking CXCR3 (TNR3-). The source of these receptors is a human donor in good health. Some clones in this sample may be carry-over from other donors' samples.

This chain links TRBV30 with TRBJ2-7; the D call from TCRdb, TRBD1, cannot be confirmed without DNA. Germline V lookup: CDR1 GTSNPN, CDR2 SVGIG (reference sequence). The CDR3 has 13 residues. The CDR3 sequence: CAWQGPSSYEQYF.

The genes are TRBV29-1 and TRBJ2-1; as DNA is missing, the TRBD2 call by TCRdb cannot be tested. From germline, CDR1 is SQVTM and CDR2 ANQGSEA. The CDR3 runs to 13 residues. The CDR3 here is CSAGTSGINEQFF.

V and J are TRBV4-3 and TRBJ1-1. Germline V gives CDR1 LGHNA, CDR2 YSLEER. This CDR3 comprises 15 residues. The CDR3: CASSQEENRATEASF.

This CDR3 reads CASSYRGATSYEQYF. The chain uses TRBV28 and TRBJ2-7; TCRdb reports TRBD1, a call that lacks DNA to check it against. The germline CDR1 and CDR2 sequences are MDHEN and SYDVKM. There are 15 residues in the CDR3.

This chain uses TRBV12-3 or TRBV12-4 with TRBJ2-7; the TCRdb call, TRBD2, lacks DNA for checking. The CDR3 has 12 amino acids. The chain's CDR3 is CASTAGSYEQYF.

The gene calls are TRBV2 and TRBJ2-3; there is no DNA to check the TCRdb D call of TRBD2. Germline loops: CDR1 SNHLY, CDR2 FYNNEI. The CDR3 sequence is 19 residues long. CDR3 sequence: CASSEALQASGMGTDTQYF. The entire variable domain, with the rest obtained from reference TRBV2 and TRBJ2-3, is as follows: EPEVTQTPSHQVTQMGQEVILRCVPISNHLYFYWYRQILGQKVEFLVSFYNNEISEKSEIFDDQFSVERPDGSNFTLKIRSTKLEDSAMYFCASSEALQASGMGTDTQYFGPGTRLTVL.

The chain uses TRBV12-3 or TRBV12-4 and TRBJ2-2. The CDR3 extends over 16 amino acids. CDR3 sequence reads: CASSLTRWKNTGELFF.

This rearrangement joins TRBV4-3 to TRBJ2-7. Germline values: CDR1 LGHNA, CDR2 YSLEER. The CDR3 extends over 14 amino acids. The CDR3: CASSQDRYLDEQYF.

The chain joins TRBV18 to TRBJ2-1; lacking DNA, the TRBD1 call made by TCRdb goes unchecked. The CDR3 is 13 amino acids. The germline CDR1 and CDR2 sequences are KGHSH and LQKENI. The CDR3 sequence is CASSPDRRNEQFF.

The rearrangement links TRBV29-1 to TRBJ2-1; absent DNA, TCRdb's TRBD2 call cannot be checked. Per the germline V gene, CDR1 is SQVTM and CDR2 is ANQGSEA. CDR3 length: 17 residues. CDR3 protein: CSVEYPTSGGPVNEQFF.

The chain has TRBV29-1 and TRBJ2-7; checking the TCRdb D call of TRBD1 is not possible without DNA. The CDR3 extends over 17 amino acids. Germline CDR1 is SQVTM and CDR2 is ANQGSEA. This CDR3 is CSVEHPGRDRGPYEQYF.

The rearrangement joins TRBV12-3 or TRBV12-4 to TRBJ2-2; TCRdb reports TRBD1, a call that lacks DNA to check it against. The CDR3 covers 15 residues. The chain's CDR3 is CASSLVQGKAGELFF.

The CDR3 protein is CSEGTGENTEAFF. The chain uses TRBV29-1 and TRBJ1-1; the TCRdb D gene call, TRBD1, has no DNA to confirm it. CDR1 SQVTM and CDR2 ANQGSEA come from the germline V gene. This CDR3 comprises 13 residues.

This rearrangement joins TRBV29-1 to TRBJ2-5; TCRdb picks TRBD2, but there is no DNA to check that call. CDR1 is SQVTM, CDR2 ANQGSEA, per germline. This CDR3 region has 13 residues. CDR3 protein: CSARLDLEETQYF.

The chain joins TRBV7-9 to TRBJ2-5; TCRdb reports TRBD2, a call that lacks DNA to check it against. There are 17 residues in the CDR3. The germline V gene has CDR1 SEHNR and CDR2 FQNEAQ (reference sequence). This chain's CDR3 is CASSEGLAGADQETQYF.

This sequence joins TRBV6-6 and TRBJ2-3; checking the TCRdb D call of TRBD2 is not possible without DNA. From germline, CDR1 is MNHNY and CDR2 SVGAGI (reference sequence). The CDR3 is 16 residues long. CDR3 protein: CASRPILAASTDTQYF.

CDR3 region: CASSQSTIQPQHF. The V and J genes are TRBV23-1 and TRBJ1-5. Being an ORF, TRBV23-1 has a function that is uncertain. The CDR3 spans 13 residues.

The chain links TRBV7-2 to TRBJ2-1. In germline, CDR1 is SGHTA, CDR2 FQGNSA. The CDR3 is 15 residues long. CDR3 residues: CASSFDPSSYNEQFF.

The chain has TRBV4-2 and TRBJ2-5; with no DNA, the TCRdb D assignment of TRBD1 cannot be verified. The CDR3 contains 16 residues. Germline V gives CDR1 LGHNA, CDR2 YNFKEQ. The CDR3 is CASSHAAETGGETQYF.